This T cell receptor beta chain was recovered during a study of T-cell reconstitution after alpha-beta-depleted transplantation in children. A note on this clonotype: Its antigen is undetermined.

Overall study findings and caveats: Expanded graft clones numbering several hundred reportedly gave rise to alpha-beta T cells about two months after transplant.

Construction of the TCRbeta library involved unique molecular identifiers. In TCRdb, the PCR reads were re-called with MiXCR into one record per CDR3 protein. In the table there are approximately 350,000 distinct CDR3 sequences, 15% to 20% of which are singletons. The sequence was obtained from a male patient between 2 and 10 years old who had a stem cell transplant for acute lymphoblastic leukemia, so the T cells may come from the graft donor. The material was PBMCs, mostly from graft donor cells, obtained 360 days after TCRalphabeta/CD19-depleted stem cell transplant.

CDR3 protein: CASSFPTGVETQYF. The CDR3 DNA reads TGTGCCAGCAGTTTCCCGACAGGGGTGGAGACCCAGTACTTC. V usage is TRBV28 and J usage is TRBJ2-5; 8 nucleotides agree with TRBD1. The V gene's germline CDR1 is MDHEN and CDR2 SYDVKM. The CDR3 extends over 14 amino acids. With V trimmed by 3 bases and J by 5 bases, 5 bases remained unmatched.